These T cell receptor beta chains were read from a single sample in a study of blood T cell repertoires in COVID-19. The table came from immunoSEQ multiplex PCR; TCRdb's copy has only in-frame clones and leaves some out. This table holds 35,000 to 45,000 clones, 87% found once. Sequencing was done on a sample of peripheral blood. These receptors were taken from a man between 60 and 70 years old with acute or convalescent COVID-19. Both conserved end residues are part of each CDR3. A D gene is named only where the DNA matches it firmly. The size field is filled for only some rows; it gives once, few, many or a size class.

>TRBV28|NA|TRBJ2-2|TRBD1
CASNPRTGYTGELFF
TGTGCCAGCAACCCACGGACAGGGTACACCGGGGAGCTGTTTTTT
>TRBV19|NA|TRBJ1-1|TRBD1
CASSFQGDTEAFF
TGTGCCAGTAGTTTCCAGGGGGACACTGAAGCTTTCTTT
>TRBV27|NA|TRBJ2-5|NA
CASRGQGETQYF
TGTGCCAGCAGAGGCCAGGGAGAGACCCAGTACTTC
>TRBV12-3/TRBV12-4|NA|TRBJ1-5|NA
CASSQGVSQPQHF
TGTGCCAGCAGTCAAGGAGTCAGCCAGCCCCAGCATTTT
>TRBV3-1/TRBV3-2|once|TRBJ1-3|NA
CASSPYRGNTIYF
TGTGCCAGCAGCCCCTACAGGGGAAACACCATATATTTT
>TRBV5-6|NA|TRBJ2-5|TRBD2
CASSYRTSAETQYF
TGTGCCAGCAGTTATCGGACTAGCGCAGAGACCCAGTACTTC
>TRBV28|NA|TRBJ2-1|TRBD1
CASSLIAAGGYYNEQFF
TGTGCCAGCAGTTTAATCGCGGCAGGGGGCTATTACAATGAGCAGTTCTTC
>TRBV5-4|NA|TRBJ2-4|NA
CASSGKPKQGINIQYF
TGTGCCAGCAGCGGGAAGCCTAAACAGGGAATAAACATTCAGTACTTC
>TRBV5-1|NA|TRBJ2-5|NA
CASSLSQETQYF
TGCGCCAGCAGCTTGTCTCAAGAGACCCAGTACTTC
>TRBV2|NA|TRBJ2-2|TRBD2
CASNPLAGAPTGELFF
TGTGCCAGCAACCCTTTAGCGGGAGCCCCCACCGGGGAGCTGTTTTTT
>TRBV28|NA|TRBJ2-3|TRBD2
CASSLTSGSTDTQYF
TGTGCCAGCAGTTTAACTAGCGGGAGCACAGATACGCAGTATTTT
>TRBV6-5|NA|TRBJ1-2|TRBD1
CASSPGTANGYTF
TGTGCCAGCAGTCCCGGGACAGCAAATGGCTACACCTTC
>TRBV7-2|NA|TRBJ2-3|TRBD2
CASSLNKYAGGTDTQYF
TGTGCCAGCAGCCTCAATAAATATGCGGGGGGGACAGATACGCAGTATTTT
>TRBV18|NA|TRBJ2-1|NA
CASSPPTSNEQFF
TGTGCCAGCTCACCACCAACTAGCAATGAGCAGTTCTTC
>TRBV5-1|NA|TRBJ2-3|NA
CASSLEGQGWIDTQYF
TGCGCCAGCAGCTTGGAAGGTCAGGGTTGGATAGATACGCAGTATTTT
>TRBV5-6|NA|TRBJ2-3|NA
CASSSQRGTDTQYF
TGTGCCAGCAGCTCGCAGCGGGGCACAGATACGCAGTATTTT
>TRBV5-1|NA|TRBJ1-1|TRBD1
CASSRGDRGLNTEAFF
TGCGCCAGCAGTCGGGGGGACAGGGGACTGAACACTGAAGCTTTCTTT
>TRBV11-2|NA|TRBJ2-7|NA
CASSRSRGSYEQYF
TGTGCCAGCAGCCGGTCTCGGGGTTCCTACGAGCAGTACTTC
>TRBV4-1|NA|TRBJ1-6|NA
CASSPRGYNSPLHF
TGCGCCAGCAGCCCTCGGGGCTATAATTCACCCCTCCACTTT
>TRBV5-1|NA|TRBJ1-3|NA
CASSSTGSDGNTIYF
TGCGCCAGCAGCTCAACAGGGTCGGACGGAAACACCATATATTTT
>TRBV13|NA|TRBJ2-3|NA
CASSRVPDTRTDTQYF
TGTGCCAGCAGCCGCGTGCCGGACACACGCACAGATACGCAGTATTTT
>TRBV19|NA|TRBJ1-5|TRBD1
CASSDGTGNQPQHF
TGTGCCAGTAGCGACGGGACAGGCAATCAGCCCCAGCATTTT
>TRBV5-1|NA|TRBJ2-3|TRBD2
CASSLLAGADTQYF
TGCGCCAGCAGCTTGCTAGCGGGAGCGGATACGCAGTATTTT
>TRBV24-1|NA|TRBJ2-3|TRBD2
CATSDGGRRDTQYF
TGTGCCACCAGTGATGGCGGGAGGAGGGATACGCAGTATTTT
>TRBV5-1|NA|TRBJ2-5|TRBD2
CASSPLAGFQETQYF
TGCGCCAGCAGCCCGCTAGCGGGATTTCAGGAGACCCAGTACTTC
>TRBV5-4|NA|TRBJ1-2|TRBD1
CASNSGQAGYGYTF
TGTGCCAGCAACTCAGGACAGGCGGGCTATGGCTACACCTTC
>TRBV11-2|NA|TRBJ1-1|NA
CASSPRTDEAAFF
TGTGCCAGCAGCCCCCGGACAGACGAAGCGGCTTTCTTT
>TRBV28|NA|TRBJ1-1|TRBD1
CASSDTGTGAIEAFF
TGTGCCAGCAGCGACACCGGGACAGGGGCGATTGAAGCTTTCTTT
>TRBV4-1|few|TRBJ2-2|TRBD2
CASSHPGLAGGRVTGELFF
TGCGCCAGCAGCCATCCGGGACTAGCGGGAGGACGGGTCACCGGGGAGCTGTTTTTT
>TRBV21-1|NA|TRBJ1-1|NA
CASLFFVQGAWMNTEAFF
TGTGCCAGCCTTTTTTTTGTACAGGGGGCATGGATGAACACTGAAGCTTTCTTT
>TRBV7-6|once|TRBJ2-5|NA
CASSLGIGGFQETQYF
TGTGCCAGCAGCTTAGGAATCGGCGGATTCCAAGAGACCCAGTACTTC
>TRBV2|NA|TRBJ2-5|TRBD2
CASNLAGVVETQYF
TGTGCCAGCAATTTAGCGGGAGTTGTAGAGACCCAGTACTTC
>TRBV24-1|once|TRBJ2-1|NA
CATSDPRGGSNNEQFF
TGTGCCACCAGTGACCCCCGAGGGGGTTCTAACAATGAGCAGTTCTTC
>TRBV6-6|NA|TRBJ1-5|NA
CASRARGSNQPQHF
TGTGCCAGCAGGGCGAGGGGGAGCAATCAGCCCCAGCATTTT
>TRBV7-8|few|TRBJ2-2|TRBD2
CASKSLAVNTGELFF
TGTGCCAGCAAAAGTCTAGCGGTGAACACCGGGGAGCTGTTTTTT
>TRBV11-3|NA|TRBJ1-3|NA
CASSLAAGVVSGNTIYF
TGTGCCAGCAGCTTAGCCGCAGGGGTTGTATCTGGAAACACCATATATTTT
>TRBV21-1|NA|TRBJ2-1|NA
CASSNRVGGGNEQFF
NA
>TRBV21-1|NA|TRBJ2-1|NA
CASTKLTSGRKNNEQFF
TGTGCCAGCACTAAACTAACTAGCGGGAGGAAAAACAATGAGCAGTTCTTC
>TRBV25-1|NA|TRBJ1-4|NA
CASSEWSGEWREKLFF
TGTGCCAGCAGTGAATGGAGCGGGGAGTGGCGAGAAAAACTGTTTTTT
>TRBV7-9|NA|TRBJ1-5|TRBD1
CASSPSGTGGNQPQHF
TGTGCCAGCAGCCCCTCCGGAACAGGGGGCAATCAGCCCCAGCATTTT
>TRBV28|NA|TRBJ2-1|TRBD2
CASSRDYNNEQFF
TGTGCCAGCAGTCGGGACTACAACAATGAGCAGTTCTTC
>TRBV5-4|NA|TRBJ1-1|NA
CASSSRIQGDTEAFF
TGTGCCAGCAGCTCAAGGATTCAAGGGGACACTGAAGCTTTCTTT
>TRBV18|few|TRBJ2-7|NA
CASSPPSGAHEQYF
TGTGCCAGCTCACCACCGTCAGGGGCCCACGAGCAGTACTTC
>TRBV19|NA|TRBJ1-5|NA
CASSITGGRNQPQHF
TGTGCCAGTAGTATAACAGGTGGGCGCAATCAGCCCCAGCATTTT
>TRBV19|NA|TRBJ2-1|TRBD1
CASSGSSRQGKSYNEQFF
TGTGCCAGTAGTGGCTCCTCTCGACAGGGGAAGTCCTACAATGAGCAGTTCTTC
>TRBV5-1|NA|TRBJ1-2|TRBD1
CASSEISGDRVGGYTF
TGCGCCAGCAGCGAAATCTCGGGGGACAGGGTTGGAGGCTACACCTTC
>TRBV15|NA|TRBJ2-7|NA
CATSRDRTYEQYF
TGTGCCACCAGCAGAGATAGAACCTACGAGCAGTACTTC
>TRBV6-4|NA|TRBJ1-1|NA
CASSDLGGTEAFF
TGTGCCAGCAGTGACTTGGGGGGCACTGAAGCTTTCTTT